The source of this T cell receptor beta chain is a study of T cell responses to AZD1222 COVID-19 vaccine. The repertoire was sequenced with immunoSEQ multiplex PCR; TCRdb's copy has only in-frame clones and lacks some. This sample has roughly 150,000 clones, with roughly 91% found just once. General study points: Just five or six AZD1222 recipients were seropositive at baseline. The donor group comprised mostly white British people and more females; the analysis possibly underestimated clonal diversity. Once two AZD1222 doses were given, Spike-specific TCR breadth and depth went up.

Remarks on this clone: Its antigen is not known.

Recipients boosted at about 4 weeks or about 12 weeks are pooled. The sequences come from peripheral blood, collected 28 days after the second AZD1222 dose. This TCR came from an adult who received the AZD1222 COVID-19 vaccine.

The CDR3 sequence: CASSGATGYGYTF. The CDR3 DNA reads TGTGCCAGCAGCGGAGCGACAGGGTATGGCTACACCTTC. The V call is TRBV5-5, the J call TRBJ1-2, with 7 bases lining up with TRBD1. The CDR3 length is 13 residues. Germline V lookup: CDR1 SGHKS, CDR2 YYEKEE (reference sequence). The junction had 5 bases not matched to a gene; V was cut back by 4 bases and J by 5 bases. Based on the CDR3 plus reference TRBV5-5 and TRBJ1-2, the full variable domain is DAGVTQSPTHLIKTRGQQVTLRCSPISGHKSVSWYQQVLGQGPQFIFQYYEKEERGRGNFPDRFSARQFPNYSSELNVNALLLGDSALYLCASSGATGYGYTFGSGTRLTVV.